This entry features one TCR beta chain sequence. This CDR3 region has 13 residues. The germline V gene encodes CDR1 MDHEN and CDR2 SYDVKM. The V end was cut by 8 bases, the J end by 4 bases, with 14 bases between. The source of the sample is a study of blood T cell repertoires in COVID-19. Turning to the study itself: The United States, Italy and Spain supplied acute and convalescent COVID-19 samples. T cells, B-cell-depleted T cells, or PBMCs provided the cDNA or gDNA that served as material.

Original handling: Cell counts per sample came from amplifying reference gene primers. Repertoires were generated with immunoSEQ multiplex PCR, while TCRdb's copy carries only in-frame clones and drops some. V and J calls plus clone size are reproduced from that table; the DNA served to infer D and trimming. The table records some 180,000 clones, around nine tenths of them present only once. The Seattle patients, enrolled during active infection, were followed longitudinally. V is TRBV28 and J is TRBJ1-2; weak D call: TRBD1 (6 bases). What was sequenced was peripheral blood. The source is a woman at least 80 years old with COVID-19, enrolled during active disease. CDR3 sequence (DNA): TGTGCCAGCTACTTACAGGGCGGCTATGGCTACACCTTC. Translated: CASYLQGGYGYTF.